The next 19 T cell receptor beta chains were all read from a single sample in a study of blood T cell repertoires in COVID-19. The protocol was immunoSEQ multiplex PCR, while the TCRdb copy is restricted to in-frame clones and leaves out a portion. The table has about 220,000 clones, roughly 85% seen once; the top ten hold under 2.5%. The sequenced sample was peripheral blood. All receptors come from a woman in her 70s with COVID-19, enrolled during active disease.

CDR3 protein: CASSLAAGANYEQYF. The CDR3 DNA reads TGCGCCAGCAGCTTGGCTGCGGGGGCTAACTACGAGCAGTACTTC. J is TRBJ2-7 and V is TRBV5-1; possible D gene TRBD2, 7 bases. This CDR3 is built from 15 residues. Germline loops: CDR1 SGHRS, CDR2 YFSETQ. V was clipped by 0 bases and J by 3 bases, with 13 bases between them. Drawing the rest from reference TRBV5-1 and TRBJ2-7, the complete variable domain is KAGVTQTPRYLIKTRGQQVTLSCSPISGHRSVSWYQQTPGQGLQFLFEYFSETQRNKGNFPGRFSGRQFSNSRSEMNVSTLELGDSALYLCASSLAAGANYEQYFGPGTRLTVT.

This rearrangement joins TRBV9 to TRBJ1-5; D unclear. Trimming left V 1 base short and J 0 bases short, with 5 bases between. The CDR3 consists of 14 residues. Germline V lookup: CDR1 SGDLS, CDR2 YYNGEE. The CDR3 protein is CASSVQDSNQPQHF. In nucleotides, the CDR3 is TGTGCCAGCAGCGTACAGGATAGCAATCAGCCCCAGCATTTT. Combining the CDR3 with reference TRBV9 and TRBJ1-5 gives the whole variable domain DSGVTQTPKHLITATGQRVTLRCSPRSGDLSVYWYQQSLDQGLQFLIQYYNGEERAKGNILERFSAQQFPDLHSELNLSSLELGDSALYFCASSVQDSNQPQHFGDGTRLSIL.

The chain uses TRBV30 and TRBJ1-3; no clear D. The V and J ends lost 3 bases and 0 bases respectively, with 21 bases between them. Germline CDR1 reads GTSNPN; CDR2 reads SVGIG (reference sequence). CDR3 length: 18 amino acids. The CDR3 reads CAWSPRRQITYSGNTIYF. CDR3 coding DNA: TGTGCCTGGAGCCCTCGGCGGCAGATAACTTACTCTGGAAACACCATATATTTT. The full variable domain, completed using reference TRBV30 and TRBJ1-3, is SQTIHQWPATLVQPVGSPLSLECTVEGTSNPNLYWYRQAAGRGLQLLFYSVGIGQISSEVPQNLSASRPQDRQFILSSKKLLLSDSGFYLCAWSPRRQITYSGNTIYFGEGSWLTVV.

This clone was recorded only once. The rearrangement uses TRBV7-9 and TRBJ1-1; TRBD1 agrees at 8 bases. Trimming cost V 5 bases and J 3 bases; bases outside gene matches: 5. CDR1 is SEHNR, CDR2 FQNEAQ, per germline (reference sequence). This CDR3 is 14 amino acids long. CDR3 residues: CASSPPDRDTEAFF. The CDR3, as DNA: TGTGCCAGCAGCCCGCCGGACAGGGACACTGAAGCTTTCTTT.

The genes are TRBV6-1 and TRBJ1-1; 10 nucleotides match TRBD1. V shed 0 bases, J shed 5 bases, and the junction held 6 bases outside the gene matches. This CDR3 spans 16 amino acids. Germline CDR1 MNHNS, CDR2 SASEGT. The CDR3 DNA sequence: TGTGCCAGCAGTGAAGCTTGGGGACAGGGGATAACTGAAGCTTTCTTT. The encoded protein is CASSEAWGQGITEAFF.

This clone was seen a few times. This chain uses TRBV4-3 with TRBJ1-5, with D possibly matching TRBD1 (5 bases). The CDR3 loop spans 16 amino acids. V dropped 0 bases and J dropped 6 bases, with 15 bases sitting between them. The V gene's germline CDR1 is LGHNA and CDR2 YSLEER. The CDR3 sequence is CASSQDLSQGGQPQHF. DNA of the CDR3: TGCGCCAGCAGCCAAGATCTTAGCCAGGGCGGTCAGCCCCAGCATTTT.

The V and J genes are TRBV6-5 and TRBJ1-1; maybe TRBD1 (6 bases). The CDR3 contains 12 residues. Germline CDR1 and CDR2: MNHEY and SVGAGI. Trimming cost V 6 bases and J 4 bases, with 9 bases left between them. The CDR3 sequence: CASSRRGTEAFF. The DNA of the CDR3 is TGTGCCAGCAGCCGCAGGGGCACTGAAGCTTTCTTT.

V and J are TRBV7-6 and TRBJ2-5, with 9 bases identical to TRBD2. The CDR3 loop spans 16 amino acids. J was trimmed by 2 bases and V by 5 bases; bases with no gene match: 9. The V gene's germline CDR1 is SGHVS and CDR2 FNYEAQ. The CDR3: CASSPAQRGAQETQYF. DNA for the CDR3: TGTGCCAGCAGCCCGGCCCAGCGGGGGGCGCAAGAGACCCAGTACTTC.

The chain has TRBV19 and TRBJ1-1, with no clear D. This CDR3 has 13 residues. Germline assignment: CDR1 LNHDA and CDR2 SQIVND (reference sequence). V was cut by 1 base and J by 4 bases, with 7 bases left in between. Here the CDR3 DNA reads TGTGCCAGTAGTATAGCGGTTGGCACTGAAGCTTTCTTT. Protein: CASSIAVGTEAFF.

The J gene is TRBJ2-5, the V gene TRBV10-3, with TRBD1 matching over 8 bases. The CDR3 length is 13 residues. Losses at the gene ends were 5 bases for V and 5 bases for J; bases not matched to a gene: 4. CDR1 is ENHRY and CDR2 is SYGVKD in the germline V gene. The CDR3, as DNA: TGTGCCATCAGTCGAGGACAGGGCGAGACCCAGTACTTC. Its protein product is CAISRGQGETQYF.

The chain couples TRBV29-1 to TRBJ2-7; D remains unclear. Trimming stripped 1 base from V and 2 bases from J, with 6 bases between. The CDR3 contains 12 residues. The germline CDR1 and CDR2 sequences are SQVTM and ANQGSEA. CDR3 sequence reads: CSVEGPAYEQYF. The CDR3 coding sequence is TGCAGCGTTGAAGGTCCGGCCTACGAGCAGTACTTC.

This chain joins TRBV9 and TRBJ2-3, with D unresolved. Deletions cut 3 bases from V and 6 bases from J, with 14 bases between. Germline V CDR1 and CDR2: SGDLS, YYNGEE. The CDR3 has 14 residues. The DNA for the CDR3 is TGTGCCAGCAGCGCCCTGACAATTTCGGATACGCAGTATTTT. It encodes CASSALTISDTQYF.

This clone was picked up many times. The CDR3 protein is CASRAESDVYSGANVLTF. The CDR3 DNA follows: TGTGCCAGCAGAGCGGAATCGGACGTCTACTCTGGGGCCAACGTCCTGACTTTC. V is TRBV27 and J is TRBJ2-6; D possibly corresponds to TRBD2 (5 bases). Germline CDR1 is MNHEY and CDR2 is SMNVEV (reference sequence). The germline V and J ends were trimmed by 6 bases and 0 bases, with 18 bases remaining between them. The CDR3 has 18 amino acids.

The table lists this clone with a few counts. The V call is TRBV13, the J call TRBJ1-3; 7 bases agree with TRBD1. J lost 4 bases, V lost 3 bases, and 6 bases had no gene match. Germline V gene sequence: CDR1 PRHDT, CDR2 FYEKMQ (reference sequence). The CDR3 runs to 15 residues. This CDR3 reads CASSLAQGWGNTIYF. DNA for the CDR3: TGTGCCAGCAGCTTGGCACAGGGGTGGGGAAACACCATATATTTT.

In this sample, this clone turned up once. This chain joins TRBV30 and TRBJ1-5; TRBD1 aligns across 7 bases. This CDR3 is 15 amino acids long. Germline V CDR1 and CDR2: GTSNPN, SVGIG (reference sequence). Germline trimming cut 3 bases from V and 7 bases from J; bases unmatched to any gene: 12. The CDR3 protein is CAWRPRGDSHQPQHF. The CDR3 DNA follows: TGTGCCTGGAGACCCAGGGGGGACAGCCACCAGCCCCAGCATTTT.

As DNA, the CDR3 is TGCGCCAGCACTCACGGGGGACAGGGGGCGTACGAGCAGTACTTC. Amino acid sequence: CASTHGGQGAYEQYF. The chain joins TRBV5-1 to TRBJ2-7, with 12 bases matching TRBD1. V lost 6 bases to trimming and J lost 4 bases; unmatched junction nucleotides: 8. This CDR3 contains 15 residues. Germline V gives CDR1 SGHRS, CDR2 YFSETQ.

This chain links TRBV2 with TRBJ1-1; D unclear. V dropped 6 bases and J dropped 1 base, with 12 bases sitting between them. The V gene's germline CDR1 is SNHLY and CDR2 FYNNEI. The CDR3 is 14 residues long. The CDR3: CASRDRGRNTEAFF. As DNA, the CDR3 is TGTGCCAGCAGAGATCGGGGTAGGAACACTGAAGCTTTCTTT. Based on the CDR3 plus reference TRBV2 and TRBJ1-1, the full variable domain is EPEVTQTPSHQVTQMGQEVILRCVPISNHLYFYWYRQILGQKVEFLVSFYNNEISEKSEIFDDQFSVERPDGSNFTLKIRSTKLEDSAMYFCASRDRGRNTEAFFGQGTRLTVV.

The rearrangement links TRBV21-1 to TRBJ1-4; no DNA check was done on the table's D call, TRBD1. TRBV21-1 is a known pseudogene. The CDR3 runs 13 residues. CDR3 coding DNA: TGTGCCAGCGAAACCAGGGGTTGGGAAAAACTGTTTTTT. Protein sequence: CASETRGWEKLFF.

The rearrangement joins TRBV2 to TRBJ1-2; 7 bases are shared with TRBD1. The CDR3 is 14 residues long. Germline-derived CDR1 and CDR2 are SNHLY and FYNNEI. The J segment lost 4 bases and the V segment lost 3 bases, leaving 5 bases of the junction unmatched. The CDR3: CASSDIGTAYGYTF. In DNA form, the CDR3 reads TGTGCCAGCAGTGATATCGGGACAGCCTATGGCTACACCTTC.